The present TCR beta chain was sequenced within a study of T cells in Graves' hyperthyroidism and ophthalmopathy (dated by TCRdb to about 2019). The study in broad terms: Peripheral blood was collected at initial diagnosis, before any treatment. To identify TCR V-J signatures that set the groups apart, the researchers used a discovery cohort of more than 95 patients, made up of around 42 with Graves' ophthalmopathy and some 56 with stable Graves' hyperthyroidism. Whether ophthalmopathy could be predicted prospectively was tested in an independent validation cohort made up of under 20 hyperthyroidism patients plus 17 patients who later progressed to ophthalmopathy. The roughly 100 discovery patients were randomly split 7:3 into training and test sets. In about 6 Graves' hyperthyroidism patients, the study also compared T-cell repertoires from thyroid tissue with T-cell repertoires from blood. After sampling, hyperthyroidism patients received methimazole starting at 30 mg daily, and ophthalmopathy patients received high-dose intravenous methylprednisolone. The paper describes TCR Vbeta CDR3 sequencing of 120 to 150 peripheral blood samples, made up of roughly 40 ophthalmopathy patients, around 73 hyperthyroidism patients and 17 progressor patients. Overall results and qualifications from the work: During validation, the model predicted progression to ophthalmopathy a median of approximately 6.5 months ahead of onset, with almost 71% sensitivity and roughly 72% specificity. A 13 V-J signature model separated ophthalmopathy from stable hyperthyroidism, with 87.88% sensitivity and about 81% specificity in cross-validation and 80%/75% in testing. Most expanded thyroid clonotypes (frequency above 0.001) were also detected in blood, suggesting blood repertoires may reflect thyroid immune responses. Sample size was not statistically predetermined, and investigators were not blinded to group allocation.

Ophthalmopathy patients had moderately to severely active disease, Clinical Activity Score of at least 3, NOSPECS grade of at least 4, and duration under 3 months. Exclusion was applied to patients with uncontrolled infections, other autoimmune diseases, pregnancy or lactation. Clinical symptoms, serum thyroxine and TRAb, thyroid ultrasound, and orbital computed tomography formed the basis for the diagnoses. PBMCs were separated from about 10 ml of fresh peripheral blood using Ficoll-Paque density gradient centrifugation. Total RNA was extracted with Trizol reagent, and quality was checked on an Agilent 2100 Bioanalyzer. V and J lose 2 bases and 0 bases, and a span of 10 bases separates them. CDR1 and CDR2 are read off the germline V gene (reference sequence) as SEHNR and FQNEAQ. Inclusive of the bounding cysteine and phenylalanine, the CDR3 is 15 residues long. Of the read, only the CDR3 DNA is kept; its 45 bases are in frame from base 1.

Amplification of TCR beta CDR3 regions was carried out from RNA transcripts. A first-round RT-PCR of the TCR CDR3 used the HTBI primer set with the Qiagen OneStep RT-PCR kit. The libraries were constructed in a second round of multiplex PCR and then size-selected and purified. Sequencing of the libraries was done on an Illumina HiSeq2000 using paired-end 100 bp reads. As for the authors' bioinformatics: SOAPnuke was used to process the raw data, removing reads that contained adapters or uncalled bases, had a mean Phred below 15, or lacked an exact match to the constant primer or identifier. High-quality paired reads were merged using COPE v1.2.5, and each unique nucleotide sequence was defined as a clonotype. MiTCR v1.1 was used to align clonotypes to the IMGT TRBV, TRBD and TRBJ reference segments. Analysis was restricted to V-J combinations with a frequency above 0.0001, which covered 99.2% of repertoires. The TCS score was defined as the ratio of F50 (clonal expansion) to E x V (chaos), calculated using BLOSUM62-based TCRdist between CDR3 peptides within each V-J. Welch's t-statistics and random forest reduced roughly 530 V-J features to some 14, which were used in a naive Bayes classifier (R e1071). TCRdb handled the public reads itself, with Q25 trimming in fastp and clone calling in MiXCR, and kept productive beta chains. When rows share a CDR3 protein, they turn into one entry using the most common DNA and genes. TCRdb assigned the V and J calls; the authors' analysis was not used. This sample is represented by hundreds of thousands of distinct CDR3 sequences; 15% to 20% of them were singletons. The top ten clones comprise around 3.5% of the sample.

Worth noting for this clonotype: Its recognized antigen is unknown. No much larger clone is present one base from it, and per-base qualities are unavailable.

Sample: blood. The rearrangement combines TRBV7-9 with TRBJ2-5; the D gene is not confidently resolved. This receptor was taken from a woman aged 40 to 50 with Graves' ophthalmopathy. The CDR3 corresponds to CASSLFIGYQETQYF. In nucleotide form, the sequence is TGTGCCAGCAGCTTATTTATAGGGTACCAAGAGACCCAGTACTTC. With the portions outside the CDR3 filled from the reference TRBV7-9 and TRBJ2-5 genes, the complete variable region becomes DTGVSQNPRHKITKRGQNVTFRCDPISEHNRLYWYRQTLGQGPEFLTYFQNEAQLEKSRLLSDRFSAERPKGSFSTLEIQRTEQGDSAMYLCASSLFIGYQETQYFGPGTRLLVL.